The T cell receptor (beta chain) under discussion was sequenced for a study of shared T cell receptors in the human thymus. This CDR3 has 16 residues. The germline CDR1 and CDR2 sequences are LNHNV and YYDKDF (reference sequence). V shed 3 bases and J 4 bases; nucleotides not matched to a gene: 3. Generated by immunoSEQ multiplex PCR, the TCRdb table keeps only in-frame clones and is missing some. In the table there are hundreds of thousands of clones, roughly 85% of which are singletons. These data also featured in a second study, about human thymus T cells.

The source material was thymocytes. This sequence joins TRBV15 and TRBJ2-3, with 14 bases matching TRBD2. The TCR comes from a girl in the first two years of life with a congenital heart defect. CDR3 DNA: TGTGCCACCAGCAGGACTAGCGGGGGGGCAGCAGATACGCAGTATTTT. It specifies CATSRTSGGAADTQYF. The full variable domain, in which reference TRBV15 and TRBJ2-3 provide the parts outside the CDR3, is DAMVIQNPRYQVTQFGKPVTLSCSQTLNHNVMYWYQQKSSQAPKLLFHYYDKDFNNEADTPDNFQSRRPNTSFCFLDIRSPGLGDTAMYLCATSRTSGGAADTQYFGPGTRLTVL.